One sample yielded the 30 T cell receptor beta chains listed below, sequenced in a study of cytomegalovirus exposure and HLA in healthy donors. Researchers ran the PCR with 60 Vbeta and 13 Jbeta primers. Profiling relied on immunoSEQ multiplex PCR, and the TCRdb table lists in-frame clones only, not all of them. This sample has 100,000 to 150,000 clones, with more than 9% found just once. Sequencing was performed on PBMCs. The receptor set was obtained from a woman aged 18-35 years in good health and CMV-seropositive.

The J gene is TRBJ1-1, the V gene TRBV30, with TRBD1 as a possible D gene (6 bases). Looked up from germline, CDR1 is GTSNPN and CDR2 is SVGIG (reference sequence). Deletions cut 2 bases from V and 0 bases from J, with 10 bases between. The CDR3 consists of 14 residues. The CDR3 sequence is CAWSPTGLNTEAFF. CDR3 bases: TGTGCCTGGAGTCCGACAGGCCTGAACACTGAAGCTTTCTTT.

The V gene is TRBV9, the J gene TRBJ1-6; the match to TRBD1 covers 7 bases. Losses at the gene ends were 1 base for V and 11 bases for J; bases not matched to a gene: 3. The CDR3 is made up of 13 amino acids. Germline V gives CDR1 SGDLS, CDR2 YYNGEE. CDR3 in amino acids: CASSVQGVPPLHF. DNA of the CDR3: TGTGCCAGCAGCGTACAGGGGGTCCCACCCCTCCACTTT. Variable domain in full (rest from reference TRBV9 and TRBJ1-6): DSGVTQTPKHLITATGQRVTLRCSPRSGDLSVYWYQQSLDQGLQFLIQYYNGEERAKGNILERFSAQQFPDLHSELNLSSLELGDSALYFCASSVQGVPPLHFGNGTRLTVT.

The V and J genes are TRBV5-1 and TRBJ1-6; perhaps TRBD1 as D (6 bases). Trimming removed 1 base at V and 10 bases at J, with 12 bases between. The CDR3 is made up of 14 amino acids. The germline CDR1 and CDR2 sequences are SGHRS and YFSETQ. CDR3: CASSLWPGESPLHF. CDR3 nucleotide sequence: TGCGCCAGCAGCTTGTGGCCAGGGGAATCACCCCTCCACTTT. The full variable domain, its missing parts supplied by reference TRBV5-1 and TRBJ1-6, is KAGVTQTPRYLIKTRGQQVTLSCSPISGHRSVSWYQQTPGQGLQFLFEYFSETQRNKGNFPGRFSGRQFSNSRSEMNVSTLELGDSALYLCASSLWPGESPLHFGNGTRLTVT.

The chain uses TRBV7-3 and TRBJ2-2; maybe TRBD1 (6 bases). The CDR3 covers 15 residues. V lost 3 bases and J 5 bases, leaving 13 bases between the germline ends. Germline CDR1 reads SGHTA; CDR2 reads FQGTGA. The CDR3 here is CASSFTPQGTGELFF. In DNA form, the CDR3 reads TGTGCCAGCAGCTTTACCCCACAGGGTACCGGGGAGCTGTTTTTT.

This clone was recorded a few times. The chain links TRBV2 to TRBJ2-5; D is perhaps TRBD1 (5 bases). Germline-derived CDR1 and CDR2 are SNHLY and FYNNEI. V gave up 3 bases and J gave up 5 bases, with 10 bases separating them. CDR3 size: 13 residues. CDR3 bases: TGTGCCAGCAGTGAGAACAGGAAGGAGACCCAGTACTTC. This gives the protein CASSENRKETQYF.

The chain carries TRBV6-5 and TRBJ2-3; D is ambiguous. With 3 bases removed from V and 0 bases from J, the gap between germline ends came to 7 bases. The CDR3 contains 14 residues. Germline V gene data show CDR1 as MNHEY and CDR2 as SVGAGI. DNA of the CDR3: TGTGCCAGCAGTTATCTTACTAGCACAGATACGCAGTATTTT. It codes for CASSYLTSTDTQYF.

This chain connects TRBV5-1 to TRBJ2-3; D uncertain. The CDR3 spans 14 residues. Germline CDR1 SGHRS, CDR2 YFSETQ. V lost 0 bases and J lost 3, with 8 bases in between. DNA of the CDR3: TGCGCCAGCAGCTTGGGTGAGAGGACAGATACGCAGTATTTT. Protein product: CASSLGERTDTQYF.

The rearrangement uses TRBV6-5 and TRBJ1-6; a possible D gene is TRBD1 (5 bases). V gave up 2 bases and J gave up 6 bases, with 11 bases separating them. This CDR3 spans 15 amino acids. CDR1 MNHEY and CDR2 SVGAGI come from the germline V gene. The CDR3 DNA sequence: TGTGCCAGCAGTTACGGGGGGATTCTTAATTCACCCCTCCACTTT. Protein product: CASSYGGILNSPLHF.

This clone appeared a few times. V gene TRBV6-6 combines with J gene TRBJ1-3; unclear D gene. Germline loops: CDR1 MNHNY, CDR2 SVGAGI (reference sequence). Trimming stripped 6 bases from V and 0 bases from J, with 15 bases between. This CDR3 has 16 residues. The CDR3: CASSGGLQSSGNTIYF. In DNA form, the CDR3 reads TGTGCCAGCAGCGGCGGGCTCCAGAGCTCTGGAAACACCATATATTTT.

This clone appeared a few times. The chain has TRBV29-1 and TRBJ1-2, with TRBD1 matching over 10 bases. CDR3 length: 15 amino acids. Germline loops: CDR1 SQVTM, CDR2 ANQGSEA. V dropped 0 bases and J dropped 4; count of bases not matched to a gene: 5. The CDR3 sequence: CSVEDEGQGSYGYTF. DNA for the CDR3: TGCAGCGTTGAAGACGAGGGACAGGGGAGCTATGGCTACACCTTC.

The chain combines TRBV19 with TRBJ1-4, with 8 positions matching TRBD1. The junction had 15 bases not matched to a gene; V was cut back by 10 bases and J by 8 bases. Germline assignment: CDR1 LNHDA and CDR2 SQIVND (reference sequence). The CDR3 totals 15 residues. CDR3 bases: TGTGCCACCTCGCTTACAGGGGGAATGGGGGAAAAACTGTTTTTT. Amino acids: CATSLTGGMGEKLFF. Drawing the rest from reference TRBV19 and TRBJ1-4, the complete variable domain is DGGITQSPKYLFRKEGQNVTLSCEQNLNHDAMYWYRQDPGQGLRLIYYSQIVNDFQKGDIAEGYSVSREKKESFPLTVTSAQKNPTAFYLCATSLTGGMGEKLFFGSGTQLSVL.

The V call is TRBV5-1, the J call TRBJ2-3; D possibly corresponds to TRBD1 (5 bases). V was cut by 4 bases and J by 0 bases, with 12 bases left in between. The V gene's germline CDR1 is SGHRS and CDR2 YFSETQ. The CDR3 has 15 residues. The CDR3 protein is CASSPRQSSTDTQYF. CDR3 nucleotides: TGCGCCAGCAGCCCGAGACAGTCTAGCACAGATACGCAGTATTTT. The full variable domain, in which reference TRBV5-1 and TRBJ2-3 provide the parts outside the CDR3, is KAGVTQTPRYLIKTRGQQVTLSCSPISGHRSVSWYQQTPGQGLQFLFEYFSETQRNKGNFPGRFSGRQFSNSRSEMNVSTLELGDSALYLCASSPRQSSTDTQYFGPGTRLTVL.

This clone was counted a few times. The rearrangement joins TRBV4-1 to TRBJ2-1; no clear D gene. Germline assignment: CDR1 MGHRA and CDR2 YSYEKL. The CDR3 extends over 16 amino acids. V dropped 0 bases and J dropped 0 bases, with 9 bases sitting between them. In nucleotides, the CDR3 is TGCGCCAGCAGCCAAGATCTGGCTAGCTCCTACAATGAGCAGTTCTTC. It yields the protein CASSQDLASSYNEQFF.

There are a few counts of this clone. The J gene is TRBJ2-2, the V gene TRBV7-3, with D unresolved. Trimming left V 4 bases short and J 1 base short, with 4 bases between. Germline-derived CDR1 and CDR2 are SGHTA and FQGTGA. The CDR3 runs to 13 residues. CDR3 sequence reads: CASSSGNTGELFF. Here the CDR3 DNA reads TGTGCCAGCAGCTCGGGGAACACCGGGGAGCTGTTTTTT.

The J gene is TRBJ2-4, the V gene TRBV28, with TRBD2 as a possible D gene (5 bases). Germline V gene data show CDR1 as MDHEN and CDR2 as SYDVKM. V gave up 6 bases and J gave up 1 base, with 7 bases separating them. The CDR3 contains 13 residues. The chain's CDR3 is CASRTMAKNIQYF. For the CDR3, the DNA is TGTGCCAGCAGGACTATGGCCAAAAACATTCAGTACTTC.

Here the CDR3 DNA reads TGTGCCAGCAGTGAAGGGCAGGTTCCGGGGGGAGCTTTCTTT. Amino acids: CASSEGQVPGGAFF. The chain employs TRBV6-1 and TRBJ1-1, with D perhaps matching TRBD1 (5 bases). Germline V gene lookup returns CDR1 MNHNS and CDR2 SASEGT. The CDR3 totals 14 residues. The V end lost 1 base, the J end lost 10 bases, and 16 bases lay between the germline ends.

The gene calls are TRBV18 and TRBJ2-1; D might be TRBD2 (5 bases). The CDR3 length is 11 residues. Germline loops: CDR1 KGHSH, CDR2 LQKENI. Trimming cost V 5 bases and J 9 bases, with 8 bases left between them. CDR3 in DNA: TGTGCCAGCTCAATGAGCGGTGAGCAGTTCTTC. Its protein is CASSMSGEQFF.

This sequence joins TRBV30 and TRBJ2-2; 15 nucleotides match TRBD2. Germline CDR1 is GTSNPN and CDR2 is SVGIG (reference sequence). V lost 3 bases and J lost 8; bases outside the gene matches: 13. The CDR3 totals 18 residues. As DNA, the CDR3 is TGTGCCTGGAGGACCGGACTAGCGGGAGGGCCAGGTGCGGGGGAGCTGTTTTTT. The encoded protein is CAWRTGLAGGPGAGELFF.

This clone was seen a handful of times. The chain joins TRBV4-1 to TRBJ2-1; 9 bases align to TRBD2. This CDR3 has 20 amino acids. The germline V gene encodes CDR1 MGHRA and CDR2 YSYEKL. The trim removed 3 bases at V and 3 bases at J, leaving 18 bases unmatched. The CDR3 is CASSHQAGGRATSDYNEQFF. Written as DNA, the CDR3 is TGCGCCAGCAGCCACCAAGCGGGCGGGAGGGCCACCTCTGACTACAATGAGCAGTTCTTC.

In this sample, this clone turned up many times. This chain joins TRBV5-1 and TRBJ2-6, with D hard to call. The length of the CDR3 is 17 residues. The V gene lost 5 bases and the J gene lost 0 bases, with 15 bases spanning the gap. Per the germline V gene, CDR1 is SGHRS and CDR2 is YFSETQ. CDR3 loop: CASRVRSGTSGANVLTF. The CDR3, as DNA: TGCGCCAGCAGGGTTCGCAGTGGCACCTCTGGGGCCAACGTCCTGACTTTC.

In this sample, this clone turned up a few times. This sequence joins TRBV4-2 and TRBJ1-2; 7 bases agree with TRBD1. The length of the CDR3 is 16 residues. The germline CDR1 and CDR2 sequences are LGHNA and YNFKEQ. With V trimmed by 1 base and J by 7 bases, 12 bases remained unmatched. The CDR3 DNA reads TGTGCCAGCAGCCAAGGTTCTGGGACAGAGGAAGTTGGCTACACCTTC. Its translation: CASSQGSGTEEVGYTF.

Only a few counts were recorded for this clone. The V gene is TRBV5-5, the J gene TRBJ1-5; the D gene is possibly TRBD1 (5 bases). This CDR3 is 16 amino acids long. Looked up from germline, CDR1 is SGHKS and CDR2 is YYEKEE (reference sequence). V lost 2 bases, J lost 3 bases, and 15 bases lay in between. The CDR3 DNA is TGTGCCAGCAGCTTCGGGGGATTCGCTAACAATCAGCCCCAGCATTTT. Encoded protein: CASSFGGFANNQPQHF.

CDR3: CASASLGNTGELFF. Here the CDR3 DNA reads TGTGCCAGCGCAAGTCTAGGGAACACCGGGGAGCTGTTTTTT. The chain employs TRBV6-4 and TRBJ2-2; D is unclear. The CDR3 runs 14 residues. V lost 8 bases and J 1 base, leaving 11 bases between the germline ends. CDR1 is MRHNA and CDR2 is SNTAGT in the germline V gene.

This clone was observed a few times. The chain recombines TRBV7-2 with TRBJ2-7, with 13 nucleotides matching TRBD2. Germline CDR1 is SGHTA and CDR2 is FQGNSA. This CDR3 is 15 amino acids long. V shed 4 bases and J 5 bases; nucleotides not matched to a gene: 5. As DNA, the CDR3 is TGTGCCAGCAGCTCGGGACTAGCGGGAACGCACGAGCAGTACTTC. As protein: CASSSGLAGTHEQYF.

The chain employs TRBV4-1 and TRBJ2-7; a weak D match, TRBD2 (6 bases). The V end was cut by 0 bases, the J end by 3 bases, with 15 bases between. The CDR3 runs 16 residues. Germline assignment: CDR1 MGHRA and CDR2 YSYEKL. The CDR3 is CASSQDMAGPLYEQYF. CDR3 bases: TGCGCCAGCAGCCAAGATATGGCGGGGCCTCTCTACGAGCAGTACTTC.

This clone was detected a few times. The V gene is TRBV27, the J gene TRBJ2-3; D is possibly TRBD2 (6 bases). Trimming cost V 3 bases and J 3 bases, with 13 bases left between them. Germline CDR1 MNHEY, CDR2 SMNVEV (reference sequence). The CDR3 has 15 amino acids. The CDR3 bases are TGTGCCAGCAGTTTTGGGGGGATCTCGACAGATACGCAGTATTTT. The encoded protein is CASSFGGISTDTQYF.

The rearrangement links TRBV5-5 to TRBJ2-7, with TRBD2 identical over 11 bases. The CDR3 totals 16 residues. CDR1 is SGHKS, CDR2 YYEKEE, per germline (reference sequence). Germline trimming cut 3 bases from V and 3 bases from J; bases unmatched to any gene: 8. CDR3 bases: TGTGCCAGCAGCTCGTACATCGGGACTAGCGGCTACGAGCAGTACTTC. It translates to CASSSYIGTSGYEQYF.

The V call is TRBV4-1, the J call TRBJ2-3, with TRBD2 matching over 10 bases. Germline CDR1 MGHRA, CDR2 YSYEKL. V shed 2 bases and J 0 bases; nucleotides not matched to a gene: 8. The CDR3 contains 18 residues. This chain's CDR3 is CASSQTTPTSGSTDTQYF. CDR3 nucleotides: TGCGCCAGCAGCCAAACGACCCCGACTAGCGGGAGCACAGATACGCAGTATTTT.

This clone has just a few counts. The chain links TRBV19 to TRBJ2-7, with 13 bases that match TRBD2. The CDR3 is 15 residues long. Trimming removed 5 bases from V and 3 bases from J; junction bases left unmatched: 4. Germline V gives CDR1 LNHDA, CDR2 SQIVND (reference sequence). This CDR3 reads CASSAGLAGNYEQYF. CDR3 DNA: TGTGCCAGTAGTGCGGGACTAGCGGGGAACTACGAGCAGTACTTC.

V usage is TRBV7-9 and J usage is TRBJ2-7; 8 bases are a match to TRBD2. Germline V CDR1 and CDR2: SEHNR, FQNEAQ (reference sequence). V trimming: 5 bases; J trimming: 2 bases; junction bases outside the gene matches: 2. This CDR3 region has 13 residues. CDR3 in DNA: TGTGCCAGCAGCCCGGGGGGGGCCTACGAGCAGTACTTC. Translated, it gives CASSPGGAYEQYF. The full variable domain, in which reference TRBV7-9 and TRBJ2-7 provide the parts outside the CDR3, is DTGVSQNPRHKITKRGQNVTFRCDPISEHNRLYWYRQTLGQGPEFLTYFQNEAQLEKSRLLSDRFSAERPKGSFSTLEIQRTEQGDSAMYLCASSPGGAYEQYFGPGTRLTVT.